The 15 T cell receptor beta chains presented below share a single source sample, sequenced in a study of blood T cell repertoires in COVID-19. Data came from immunoSEQ multiplex PCR; TCRdb stores just in-frame clones and leaves some out. The table includes roughly 220,000 clones, roughly 80% detected once. Input material: peripheral blood. The receptors derive from a woman aged 70-85 years with acute or convalescent COVID-19.

The chain employs TRBV27 and TRBJ2-5; no firm D call. The length of the CDR3 is 13 residues. V was clipped by 3 bases and J by 5 bases, with 10 bases between them. Germline assignment: CDR1 MNHEY and CDR2 SMNVEV (reference sequence). The DNA of the CDR3 is TGTGCCAGCAGTTTGACGGCGAGGGAGACCCAGTACTTC. This translates into CASSLTARETQYF.

This clone has a single count. V is TRBV25-1 and J is TRBJ2-5; D is ambiguous. The CDR3 is 13 amino acids. From germline, CDR1 is MGHDK and CDR2 SYGVNS. V was pared by 2 bases and J by 2 bases, with 6 bases between. CDR3 bases: TGTGCCAGCAGTGAAGGCAGACAAGAGACCCAGTACTTC. This gives the protein CASSEGRQETQYF.

This chain uses TRBV24-1 with TRBJ1-5, with 10 bases lining up with TRBD1. The CDR3 extends over 16 amino acids. After removal of 4 bases from V and 6 bases from J, the junction contained 8 bases not matched to a gene. Germline V gene lookup returns CDR1 KGHDR and CDR2 SFDVKD. This CDR3 reads CATSEAGTGDSQPQHF. As DNA, the CDR3 is TGTGCCACCAGTGAGGCCGGGACAGGGGATAGTCAGCCCCAGCATTTT.

This clone has more than one count but fewer than ten. This chain connects TRBV7-8 to TRBJ2-7; 7 nucleotides align to TRBD1. The junction had 2 bases not matched to a gene; V was cut back by 6 bases and J by 3 bases. The CDR3 length is 12 residues. CDR1 and CDR2 (germline): SGHVS, FQNEAQ. CDR3 in DNA: TGTGCCAGCAGTCGACAGGGCTACGAGCAGTACTTC. Protein sequence: CASSRQGYEQYF. Supplemented by reference TRBV7-8 and TRBJ2-7, the full variable domain reads GAGVSQSPRYKVAKRGQDVALRCDPISGHVSLFWYQQALGQGPEFLTYFQNEAQLDKSGLPSDRFFAERPEGSVSTLKIQRTQQEDSAVYLCASSRQGYEQYFGPGTRLTVT.

The chain has TRBV18 and TRBJ2-2, with TRBD1 identical over 10 bases. V lost 5 bases to trimming and J lost 3 bases; unmatched junction nucleotides: 9. CDR3 length: 17 residues. The germline V gene has CDR1 KGHSH and CDR2 LQKENI. CDR3 sequence (DNA): TGTGCCAGCTCATCGGGACAGGGGCTAAGCTACACCGGGGAGCTGTTTTTT. This encodes CASSSGQGLSYTGELFF. Complete variable domain (other parts from reference TRBV18 and TRBJ2-2): NAGVMQNPRHLVRRRGQEARLRCSPMKGHSHVYWYRQLPEEGLKFMVYLQKENIIDESGMPKERFSAEFPKEGPSILRIQQVVRGDSAAYFCASSSGQGLSYTGELFFGEGSRLTVL.

This CDR3 reads CASSKTSGDNEQFF. The DNA of the CDR3 is TGTGCCAGCAGCAAGACTAGCGGGGACAATGAGCAGTTCTTC. The rearrangement uses TRBV4-2 and TRBJ2-1, with TRBD2 matching 11 bases. V shed 5 bases, J shed 5 bases, and the junction held 2 bases outside the gene matches. In germline, CDR1 is LGHNA, CDR2 YNFKEQ. The CDR3 has 14 residues.

A few counts support this clone. This chain joins TRBV6-6 and TRBJ2-7, with unresolved D. The germline V and J ends were trimmed by 2 bases and 6 bases, with 8 bases remaining between them. The germline gives CDR1 MNHNY, CDR2 SVGAGI (reference sequence). This CDR3 has 12 amino acids. The CDR3: CASSYPGSEQYF. CDR3 sequence (DNA): TGTGCCAGCAGTTACCCTGGCTCCGAGCAGTACTTC.

The J gene is TRBJ1-5, the V gene TRBV19; D unclear. CDR1 is LNHDA, CDR2 SQIVND, per germline (reference sequence). Trimming shortened V by 7 bases and J by 3 bases, and 13 bases separated the two germline ends. This CDR3 is built from 14 residues. CDR3 amino acids: CASKRASVNQPQHF. In DNA form, the CDR3 reads TGTGCCAGTAAACGTGCTAGCGTCAATCAGCCCCAGCATTTT.

The chain carries TRBV30 and TRBJ1-5; maybe TRBD1 (5 bases). The CDR3 is 13 amino acids. Germline V gives CDR1 GTSNPN, CDR2 SVGIG (reference sequence). V dropped 5 bases and J dropped 2 bases, with 10 bases sitting between them. CDR3 amino acids: CAWGKGGNQPQHF. The CDR3 DNA follows: TGTGCCTGGGGAAAAGGGGGCAATCAGCCCCAGCATTTT.

The chain links TRBV6-5 to TRBJ2-5; TRBD1 agrees at 9 bases. This CDR3 has 14 amino acids. The germline CDR1 and CDR2 sequences are MNHEY and SVGAGI. The V gene end was trimmed by 5 bases and the J gene end by 5 bases; junction bases not matched to a gene: 6. The CDR3 reads CASSQQGARETQYF. For the CDR3, the DNA is TGTGCCAGCAGTCAACAGGGGGCAAGGGAGACCCAGTACTTC.

This chain joins TRBV19 and TRBJ1-5; 9 bases align to TRBD1. CDR3 length: 16 amino acids. Germline CDR1 is LNHDA and CDR2 is SQIVND (reference sequence). The junction had 6 bases not matched to a gene; V was cut back by 5 bases and J by 1 base. CDR3 nucleotide sequence: TGTGCCAGTAGTTTTACCGGGACAGGGAGCAATCAGCCCCAGCATTTT. Translated, it gives CASSFTGTGSNQPQHF.

CDR3 DNA sequence: TGTGCCAGCAGCCCTGGACAGGTGAACACTGAAGCTTTCTTT. It specifies CASSPGQVNTEAFF. The chain couples TRBV5-4 to TRBJ1-1, with 7 bases lining up with TRBD1. The CDR3 loop spans 14 amino acids. Germline V CDR1 and CDR2: SGHNT, YYREEE (reference sequence). V lost 4 bases, J lost 0 bases, and 3 bases stayed unmatched. The full variable domain, in which reference TRBV5-4 and TRBJ1-1 provide the parts outside the CDR3, is ETGVTQSPTHLIKTRGQQVTLRCSSQSGHNTVSWYQQALGQGPQFIFQYYREEENGRGNFPPRFSGLQFPNYSSELNVNALELDDSALYLCASSPGQVNTEAFFGQGTRLTVV.

The rearrangement uses TRBV9 and TRBJ1-2; TRBD1 is a possible D gene (5 bases). The CDR3 consists of 14 residues. Germline CDR1 is SGDLS and CDR2 is YYNGEE. V lost 0 bases and J 7 bases, leaving 13 bases between the germline ends. CDR3 protein: CASSVALQGGGYTF. CDR3 DNA: TGTGCCAGCAGCGTAGCTCTCCAGGGAGGTGGCTACACCTTC.

This clone was detected a few times. The chain has TRBV5-1 and TRBJ2-3; a weak D match, TRBD1 (6 bases). CDR3 length equals 15 residues. Trimming removed 7 bases at V and 1 base at J, with 16 bases between. The V gene's germline CDR1 is SGHRS and CDR2 YFSETQ. CDR3 sequence (DNA): TGCGCCAGCCACGTTGGGGGCGGAGGCACAGATACGCAGTATTTT. Translated, it gives CASHVGGGGTDTQYF.

This chain connects TRBV6-4 to TRBJ2-3, with TRBD2 matching over 7 bases. Unmatched junction bases numbered 1, after V lost 4 bases and J lost 3 bases. The CDR3 runs 13 residues. Germline V gene data show CDR1 as MRHNA and CDR2 as SNTAGT. The CDR3 reads CASSGTRTDTQYF. As DNA, the CDR3 is TGTGCCAGCAGTGGGACTAGAACAGATACGCAGTATTTT.